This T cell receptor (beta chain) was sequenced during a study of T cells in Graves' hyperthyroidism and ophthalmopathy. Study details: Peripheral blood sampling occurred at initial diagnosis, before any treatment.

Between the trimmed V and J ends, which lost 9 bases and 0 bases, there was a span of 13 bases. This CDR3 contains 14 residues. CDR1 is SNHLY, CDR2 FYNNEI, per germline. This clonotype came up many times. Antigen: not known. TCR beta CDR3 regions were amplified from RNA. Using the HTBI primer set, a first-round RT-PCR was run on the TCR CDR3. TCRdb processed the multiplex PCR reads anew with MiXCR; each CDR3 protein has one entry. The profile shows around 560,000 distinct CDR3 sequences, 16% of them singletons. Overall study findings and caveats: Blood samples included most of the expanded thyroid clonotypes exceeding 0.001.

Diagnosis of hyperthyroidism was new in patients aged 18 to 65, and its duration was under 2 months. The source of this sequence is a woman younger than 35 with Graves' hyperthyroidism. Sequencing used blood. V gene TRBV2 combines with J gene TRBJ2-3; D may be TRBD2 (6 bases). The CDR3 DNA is TGTGCCAGTATCGGTGGGACTAGCACAGATACGCAGTATTTT. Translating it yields CASIGGTSTDTQYF.